This TCR beta chain came from a study of Graves' ophthalmopathy and Graves' hyperthyroidism. Study findings and constraints: Detection in blood was also observed for most expanded thyroid clonotypes above 0.001 frequency. A model built from 13 signatures distinguished ophthalmopathy from stable hyperthyroidism with approximately 90% sensitivity and about 80% specificity.

RNA transcripts served as template for amplifying TCR beta CDR3 sequences. After a first-round RT-PCR with HTBI primers, a second-round multiplex PCR was run. A single record per CDR3 protein comes from TCRdb applying MiXCR to the multiplex PCR reads. The table shows 400,000 to 450,000 distinct CDR3 sequences, with under 25% occurring only once. In germline, CDR1 is SGHRS, CDR2 YFSETQ. The CDR3 has 11 amino acids. This clonotype was recorded at least ten times. Its matching antigen is unknown. One end of the junction is discordant with germline, which a read error may explain. The diagnostic workup employed clinical symptoms, serum thyroxine, TRAb, thyroid ultrasound and orbital computed tomography.

The clonotype originates from a woman aged 18 to 35 with stable Graves' hyperthyroidism. V gene TRBV5-1 combines with J gene TRBJ2-7, with no clear D. Specimen: peripheral blood. For the CDR3, the DNA is TGCGCCAGCAGATTGGGGTACGAGCAGTACTTC. The encoded protein is CASRLGYEQYF.